These 22 T cell receptor beta chains share one sample of origin, sequenced in a study of cytotoxic CD8 clonotypes in ibrutinib-treated CLL. TCRdb's table, derived via immunoSEQ multiplex PCR, lists solely in-frame clones and lacks some. The table has some 200,000 clones, roughly 65% seen once. Sequenced here: PBMCs, sampled after 12 months of ibrutinib treatment. The source of these receptors is a human donor with chronic lymphocytic leukemia.

Remarks on this clone: This may stem from a read error, because a much larger clone lies one nucleotide away. V is TRBV28 and J is TRBJ2-7, with D perhaps being TRBD1 or TRBD2 (6 bases each). This CDR3 has 13 amino acids. V was shortened by 6 bases and J by 2 bases, with 11 bases between the two germline ends. Germline V gives CDR1 MDHEN, CDR2 SYDVKM. Here the CDR3 DNA reads TGTGCCAGCAGCCTAGGGGGGACCTACGAGCAGTACTTC. It codes for CASSLGGTYEQYF.

The chain is built from TRBV4-3 and TRBJ1-2; 8 bases match TRBD1. Germline V lookup: CDR1 LGHNA, CDR2 YSLEER. CDR3 length equals 15 residues. Germline trimming cut 1 base from V and 6 bases from J; bases unmatched to any gene: 7. The CDR3 sequence: CASSQATRTGNGYTF. For the CDR3, the DNA is TGCGCCAGCAGCCAAGCAACCCGGACAGGGAATGGCTACACCTTC.

V usage is TRBV5-6 and J usage is TRBJ2-5, with D perhaps matching TRBD1 or TRBD2 (5 bases each). The CDR3 consists of 17 residues. Trimming took off 1 base at V and 0 bases at J, with 16 bases between the two ends. From germline, CDR1 is SGHDT and CDR2 YYEEEE. The CDR3 reads CASSLLGDLLNQETQYF. CDR3 in DNA: TGTGCCAGCAGCTTGCTGGGGGATTTATTAAACCAAGAGACCCAGTACTTC. The full variable domain, completed using reference TRBV5-6 and TRBJ2-5, is DAGVTQSPTHLIKTRGQQVTLRCSPKSGHDTVSWYQQALGQGPQFIFQYYEEEERQRGNFPDRFSGHQFPNYSSELNVNALLLGDSALYLCASSLLGDLLNQETQYFGPGTRLLVL.

The chain carries TRBV5-1 and TRBJ2-7, with D perhaps assigned TRBD1 or TRBD2 (5 bases each). This CDR3 is built from 14 residues. Germline V CDR1 and CDR2: SGHRS, YFSETQ. Trimming took 3 bases from V and 5 from J, leaving 15 bases between them. CDR3 nucleotide sequence: TGCGCCAGCAGCTGGGGGTCCGGGGACGACGAGCAGTACTTC. Translated: CASSWGSGDDEQYF.

In its sample, this clone was seen a few times. The chain recombines TRBV7-3 with TRBJ2-7; 12 bases align to TRBD1. Germline V gene sequence: CDR1 SGHTA, CDR2 FQGTGA. The CDR3 contains 15 residues. The V and J ends lost 5 bases and 7 bases, in that order; junction bases with no gene match: 9. The CDR3 loop is CASSAPGQGAREQYF. The CDR3 DNA reads as TGTGCCAGCAGCGCGCCGGGACAGGGGGCCCGGGAGCAGTACTTC.

This clone has a single count. The J gene is TRBJ1-1, the V gene TRBV28, with no clear D. This CDR3 spans 15 amino acids. V was shortened by 5 bases and J by 0 bases, with 13 bases between the two germline ends. Germline V gene data show CDR1 as MDHEN and CDR2 as SYDVKM. Here the CDR3 reads CASSHSLLLNTEAFF. The CDR3 DNA reads as TGTGCCAGCAGTCACTCCCTCCTATTGAACACTGAAGCTTTCTTT.

The chain uses TRBV14 and TRBJ2-5; D is ambiguous. The CDR3 is made up of 16 amino acids. Germline lookup yields CDR1 SGHDN and CDR2 FVKESK. V was trimmed by 3 bases and J by 0 bases, leaving 14 bases between them. CDR3 coding DNA: TGTGCCAGCAGCCACCTCCGAGCCGTCAACCAAGAGACCCAGTACTTC. It is translated as CASSHLRAVNQETQYF.

The chain has TRBV10-1 and TRBJ1-2, with D tentatively TRBD1 (5 bases). Trimming shortened V by 7 bases and J by 3 bases, and 12 bases separated the two germline ends. The germline gives CDR1 WNHNN, CDR2 SYGVQD (reference sequence). The CDR3 is made up of 13 amino acids. The CDR3 DNA sequence: TGCGCCAGCATCTCGGGGGTGGACTATGGCTACACCTTC. This gives the protein CASISGVDYGYTF.

The V gene is TRBV30, the J gene TRBJ1-4; the D gene is possibly TRBD1 (6 bases). The CDR3 is 15 amino acids. Looked up from germline, CDR1 is GTSNPN and CDR2 is SVGIG (reference sequence). Trimming took off 0 bases at V and 8 bases at J, with 16 bases between the two ends. In DNA form, the CDR3 reads TGTGCCTGGAGTGTAACCCGGGGGCCTCACGAAAAACTGTTTTTT. The encoded protein is CAWSVTRGPHEKLFF.

This clone was seen a few times. The rearrangement links TRBV5-6 to TRBJ2-7; D gene unclear. Germline-derived CDR1 and CDR2 are SGHDT and YYEEEE. The CDR3 has 11 amino acids. The V gene lost 4 bases and the J gene lost 2 bases, with 4 bases spanning the gap. The CDR3 here is CASSPTYEQYF. Written as DNA, the CDR3 is TGTGCCAGCAGCCCCACCTACGAGCAGTACTTC.

V and J are TRBV29-1 and TRBJ2-3, with D perhaps being TRBD1 or TRBD2 (6 bases each). Deletions cut 2 bases from V and 6 bases from J, with 21 bases between. The V gene's germline CDR1 is SQVTM and CDR2 ANQGSEA. The CDR3 has 16 amino acids. In nucleotides, the CDR3 is TGCAGCGTTGAATCTTCTTGGGACTGGGGGGCGGATACGCAGTATTTT. Translated, it gives CSVESSWDWGADTQYF.

The chain uses TRBV29-1 and TRBJ2-1; TRBD2 might be the D (5 bases). V lost 4 bases to trimming and J lost 6 bases, with 7 bases between them. Germline V lookup: CDR1 SQVTM, CDR2 ANQGSEA. The CDR3 is 11 amino acids. CDR3 protein: CSVGSGNEQFF. The CDR3, as DNA: TGCAGCGTTGGCAGCGGCAATGAGCAGTTCTTC.

V usage is TRBV5-1 and J usage is TRBJ2-1; unclear D gene. Germline CDR1 SGHRS, CDR2 YFSETQ. The V end lost 3 bases, the J end lost 3 bases, and 10 bases lay between the germline ends. CDR3 length: 14 amino acids. The CDR3 region has the DNA TGCGCCAGCAGCTCGGACCGGCACTACAATGAGCAGTTCTTC. Residues: CASSSDRHYNEQFF.

The CDR3 is CAISEPASTDTQYF. CDR3 sequence (DNA): TGTGCCATCAGTGAGCCGGCTAGCACAGATACGCAGTATTTT. V and J are TRBV10-3 and TRBJ2-3; D call uncertain. Germline V gives CDR1 ENHRY, CDR2 SYGVKD. Trimming took 2 bases from V and 0 from J, leaving 6 bases between them. This CDR3 contains 14 residues.

This chain links TRBV9 with TRBJ2-1; 14 bases fit TRBD2. Unmatched junction bases numbered 8, after V lost 5 bases and J lost 10 bases. Germline V gene data show CDR1 as SGDLS and CDR2 as YYNGEE. This CDR3 comprises 15 residues. Written as DNA, the CDR3 is TGTGCCAGCAGGCGACTAGCGGGAGGGCAAGGGGAGCAGTTCTTC. It encodes CASRRLAGGQGEQFF.

This clone was detected a few times. The chain couples TRBV4-2 to TRBJ2-7; TRBD2 agrees at 11 bases. V shed 0 bases and J 2 bases; nucleotides not matched to a gene: 3. The length of the CDR3 is 16 residues. Germline V gives CDR1 LGHNA, CDR2 YNFKEQ. CDR3 amino acids: CASSQDTSGSPYEQYF. In DNA, the CDR3 is TGTGCCAGCAGCCAAGATACTAGCGGGAGTCCCTACGAGCAGTACTTC.

V usage is TRBV5-1 and J usage is TRBJ2-7, with a weak D call TRBD1 (6 bases). Trimming removed 4 bases from V and 2 bases from J, with 16 bases in between. The germline gives CDR1 SGHRS, CDR2 YFSETQ. The CDR3 contains 15 residues. CDR3 loop: CASSPSAGAPYEQYF. Written as DNA, the CDR3 is TGCGCCAGCAGCCCCTCCGCAGGGGCCCCCTACGAGCAGTACTTC.

The V call is TRBV5-1, the J call TRBJ1-1; maybe TRBD1 (5 bases). Trimming shortened V by 4 bases and J by 4 bases, and 17 bases separated the two germline ends. CDR3 length equals 15 residues. Germline V lookup: CDR1 SGHRS, CDR2 YFSETQ. This CDR3 is CASSQRQGRGTEAFF. DNA for the CDR3: TGCGCCAGCAGCCAACGCCAGGGTAGGGGCACTGAAGCTTTCTTT.

CDR3: CASSSSVAGGRWDEQFF. In nucleotides, the CDR3 is TGTGCCAGCAGCTCAAGCGTAGCGGGGGGCCGTTGGGATGAGCAGTTCTTC. The V and J genes are TRBV5-5 and TRBJ2-1; TRBD2 aligns across 10 bases. The V gene's germline CDR1 is SGHKS and CDR2 YYEKEE (reference sequence). This CDR3 is built from 17 residues. Trimming took 3 bases from V and 8 from J; bases not matched to a gene: 14.

The chain recombines TRBV5-4 with TRBJ2-4; maybe TRBD2 (5 bases). V lost 4 bases to trimming and J lost 1 base, with 15 bases between them. Germline V gives CDR1 SGHNT, CDR2 YYREEE (reference sequence). This CDR3 region has 16 residues. The CDR3 DNA is TGTGCCAGCAGCCCGCGAGACCGGACTGCCAAAAACATTCAGTACTTC. It translates to CASSPRDRTAKNIQYF.

This clone occurred once. This chain uses TRBV30 with TRBJ2-7; D is unresolved. The germline V gene encodes CDR1 GTSNPN and CDR2 SVGIG (reference sequence). The CDR3 totals 12 residues. The germline V and J ends were trimmed by 6 bases and 2 bases, with 11 bases remaining between them. CDR3 protein: CACLTFPYEQYF. CDR3 in DNA: TGTGCCTGTCTGACATTCCCCTACGAGCAGTACTTC.

The chain couples TRBV30 to TRBJ2-7, with D maybe TRBD2 (6 bases). The CDR3 spans 13 residues. With 5 bases removed from V and 3 bases from J, the gap between germline ends came to 14 bases. Looked up from germline, CDR1 is GTSNPN and CDR2 is SVGIG (reference sequence). The CDR3, as DNA: TGTGCCTGGGCGGGGCACCTCAACTACGAGCAGTACTTC. This encodes CAWAGHLNYEQYF.